This TCR beta chain was observed in a study of cytomegalovirus exposure and HLA in healthy donors. The PCR was carried out with 60 Vbeta primers and 13 Jbeta primers. Profiling relied on immunoSEQ multiplex PCR, and the TCRdb table lists in-frame clones only, not all of them. Here the sample spans 150,000 or so clones, approximately 82% being singletons. As regards this clone: Its matching antigen is unknown.

Trimming cost V 4 bases and J 8 bases; bases outside gene matches: 3. From germline, CDR1 is MNHEY and CDR2 SVGAGI. The CDR3 sequence is 14 residues long. Findings of the study overall: Later analysis indicated greater clonal expansion among HLA-associated TCR beta chains than among equally common other chains. DRB1 had the most TCR associations and HLA-C the fewest, a later analysis found, with rates varying by HLA locus. About 90% or about 30% of the time was how often most TCR beta V segments were productive, according to an earlier analysis. When a later analysis was performed, an Asian-associated ancestry cluster reportedly had fewer N-insertions than the roughly 630-donor mean.

The sequence came from a man younger than 45 in good health and CMV-seropositive. The material sequenced was PBMCs. The genes are TRBV6-5 and TRBJ2-2; 11 nucleotides align to TRBD1. The CDR3 sequence: CASSSGQGVGELFF. The CDR3 coding sequence is TGTGCCAGCAGTTCGGGACAGGGGGTGGGGGAGCTGTTTTTT.